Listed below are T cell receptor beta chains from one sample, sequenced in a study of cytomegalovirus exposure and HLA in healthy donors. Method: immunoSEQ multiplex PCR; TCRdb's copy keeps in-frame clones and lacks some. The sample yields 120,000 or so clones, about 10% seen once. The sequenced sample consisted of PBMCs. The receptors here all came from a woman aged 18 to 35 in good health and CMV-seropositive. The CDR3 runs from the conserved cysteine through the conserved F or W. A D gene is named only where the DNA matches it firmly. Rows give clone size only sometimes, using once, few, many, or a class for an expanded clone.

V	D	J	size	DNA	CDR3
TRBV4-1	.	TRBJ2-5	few	TGCGCCAGCAGCCAAGTCCCAGGGGGGCAAGAGACCCAGTACTTC	CASSQVPGGQETQYF
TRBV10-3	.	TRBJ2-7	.	TGTGCCGTAAGGGGTGCGAAGGAATCCGAGCAGTACTTC	CAVRGAKESEQYF
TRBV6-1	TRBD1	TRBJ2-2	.	TGTGCCAGCAGGAAACGGGACAGCAACACCGGGGAGCTGTTTTTT	CASRKRDSNTGELFF
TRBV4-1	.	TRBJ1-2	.	TGCGCCAGCAGCCAGCAAGGGCGGGATGACTATGGCTACACCTTC	CASSQQGRDDYGYTF
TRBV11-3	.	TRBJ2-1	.	TGTGCCAGCAGCTCCGGACGGGGTACCTACAATGAGCAGTTCTTC	CASSSGRGTYNEQFF
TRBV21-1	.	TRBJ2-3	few	TGTGCCAGCAGCAAAGTTGCGGGAGGTTGGGGGGATACGCAGTATTTT	CASSKVAGGWGDTQYF
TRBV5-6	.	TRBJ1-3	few	TGTGCCAGCAGCTTGGCGGGGGCTGGAAACACCATATATTTT	CASSLAGAGNTIYF
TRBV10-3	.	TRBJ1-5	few	TGTGCCATCAGTGACGGCAATCAGCCCCAGCATTTT	CAISDGNQPQHF
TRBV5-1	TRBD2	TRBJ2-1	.	TGCGCCAGCGGGTTGGCTAGCGGGAGAGTAGGGGAGCAGTTCTTC	CASGLASGRVGEQFF
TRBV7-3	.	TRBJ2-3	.	TGTGCCAGCAGCCCCGTCGGGGGGCAGGGTACGCAGTATTTT	CASSPVGGQGTQYF
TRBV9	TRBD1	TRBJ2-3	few	TGTGCCAGCAGCCCCAGGGATGGGACAGGACTCACAGATACGCAGTATTTT	CASSPRDGTGLTDTQYF
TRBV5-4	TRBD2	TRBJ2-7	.	TGTGCCAGCAGCCCTAGCGGGAGGGGAGGCTACGAGCAGTACTTC	CASSPSGRGGYEQYF
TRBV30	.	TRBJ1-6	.	TGTGCCTGGACGGTAAATAATTCACCCCTCCACTTT	CAWTVNNSPLHF
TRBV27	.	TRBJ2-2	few	TGTGCCAGCAGTCAGGGTACGAACACCGGGGAGCTGTTTTTT	CASSQGTNTGELFF
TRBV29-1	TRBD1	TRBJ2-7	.	TGCAGCGCTAAGACAGGGGTGACCTACGAGCAGTACTTC	CSAKTGVTYEQYF
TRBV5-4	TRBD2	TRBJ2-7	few	TGTGCCAGCAGCTCGATGACTAGCGGGAGGGCCCACGAGCAGTACTTC	CASSSMTSGRAHEQYF
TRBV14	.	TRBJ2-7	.	TGTGCCAGCAGCCCCCTAGGCAGCCTCACCTACGAGCAGTACTTC	CASSPLGSLTYEQYF
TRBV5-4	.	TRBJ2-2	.	TGTGCCAGCAGCTTTGGGCAGGGGAGCACCGGGGAGCTGTTTTTT	CASSFGQGSTGELFF
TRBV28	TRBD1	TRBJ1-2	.	TGTGCCAGCAGTCCTCCCCCCCGGGACAGATATGGCTACACCTTC	CASSPPPRDRYGYTF
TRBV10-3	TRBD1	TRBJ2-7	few	TGTGCCATCAGTGACCGGGACAGGGGGATCTCCTACGAGCAGTACTTC	CAISDRDRGISYEQYF
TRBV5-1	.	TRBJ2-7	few	TGCGCCAGCAGCTTGACTAGCCAAATTCTCCCCTACGAGCAGTACTTC	CASSLTSQILPYEQYF
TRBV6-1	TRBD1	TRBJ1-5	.	TGTGCCAGCCGTGACAGGGGAGGGTGGCAGCCCCAGCATTTT	CASRDRGGWQPQHF
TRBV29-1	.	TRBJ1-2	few	TGCAGCGTCGCCCCTGTGTCGGTTAATAACTATGGCTACCCCTTC	CSVAPVSVNNYGYPF
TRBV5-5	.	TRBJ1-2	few	TGTGCCAGCACCAAACAGGGAGCGGACTATGGCTACACCTTC	CASTKQGADYGYTF
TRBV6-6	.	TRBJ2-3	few	TGTGCCAGCTTCCGGATCGGGACAGATACGCAGTATTTT	CASFRIGTDTQYF
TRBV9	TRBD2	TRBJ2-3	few	TGTGCCAGCAGCTCAGCGGGGGGCGGGAGCACAGATACGCAGTATTTT	CASSSAGGGSTDTQYF
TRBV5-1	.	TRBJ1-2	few	TGCGCCAGCACCCGAGAGGGATTCTATGGCTACACCTTC	CASTREGFYGYTF
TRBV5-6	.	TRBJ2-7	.	TGTGCCAGCAGATTTTTGTCCGGGGAGCAGTACTTC	CASRFLSGEQYF
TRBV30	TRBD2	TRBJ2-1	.	TGTGCCTGGGACATAGCGGGAGATGAGCAGTTCTTC	CAWDIAGDEQFF
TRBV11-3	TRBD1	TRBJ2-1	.	TGTGCCAGCAGCCGCGCCGGGACAGATCTGAACAATGAGCAGTTCTTC	CASSRAGTDLNNEQFF
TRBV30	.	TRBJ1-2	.	TGTGCCTGGAGCGACGATTGGGGGACTTCGAATGGCTACACCTTC	CAWSDDWGTSNGYTF
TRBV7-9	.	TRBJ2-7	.	TGTGCCAGCAGCTTAGGGCAGGCTCCCCCCTACTTC	CASSLGQAPPYF
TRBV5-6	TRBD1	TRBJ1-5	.	TGTGCCAGCAGCCTGGACAGGGATCAGCCCCAGCATTTT	CASSLDRDQPQHF
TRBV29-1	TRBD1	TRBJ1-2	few	TGCAGCGTCGGAGACAGGGCAAACTATGGCTACACCTTC	CSVGDRANYGYTF
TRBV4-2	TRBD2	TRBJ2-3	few	TGTGCCAGCAGCCAAGATTACGGGAGGCCAGATACGCAGTATTTT	CASSQDYGRPDTQYF
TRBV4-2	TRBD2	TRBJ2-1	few	TGTGCCAGCAGCCAAGAAACTAGCGGGAGTTTCCATGAGCAGTTCTTC	CASSQETSGSFHEQFF